These 21 T cell receptor beta chains share one sample of origin, sequenced in a study of cytomegalovirus exposure and HLA in healthy donors. Sequencing used immunoSEQ multiplex PCR; TCRdb keeps in-frame clones, though not all of them. Here the sample spans roughly 100,000 clones, roughly nine tenths being singletons. Sequencing was carried out using PBMCs. The receptors originated from a woman in her late teens or twenties in good health and CMV-seropositive.

The count of this clone is one. V and J are TRBV4-1 and TRBJ2-2; TRBD2 matches at 12 bases. Germline V gene sequence: CDR1 MGHRA, CDR2 YSYEKL. The CDR3 has 17 amino acids. J gave up 4 bases and V 1 base, and 4 bases lay outside the gene matches. In nucleotides, the CDR3 is TGCGCCAGCAGCCAAGGACTAGCGGGGGTCCTCACCGGGGAGCTGTTTTTT. Translated: CASSQGLAGVLTGELFF.

The chain is built from TRBV5-6 and TRBJ2-7; no firm D call. The CDR3 consists of 14 residues. Looked up from germline, CDR1 is SGHDT and CDR2 is YYEEEE. V was trimmed by 0 bases and J by 0 bases, leaving 7 bases between them. For the CDR3, the DNA is TGTGCCAGCAGCTTGGTGGCGGTCTCCTACGAGCAGTACTTC. Its protein is CASSLVAVSYEQYF.

This clone was counted once. The V call is TRBV28, the J call TRBJ2-7, with D tentatively TRBD1 (5 bases). The CDR3 contains 13 residues. Trimming removed 6 bases at V and 2 bases at J, with 11 bases between. Germline assignment: CDR1 MDHEN and CDR2 SYDVKM. The CDR3 DNA reads as TGTGCCAGCAGGAAAATACAGGCCTACGAGCAGTACTTC. This translates into CASRKIQAYEQYF.

V gene TRBV4-1 combines with J gene TRBJ2-5; the D is unclear. The ends were cut back, 3 bases at V and 2 bases at J, with 10 bases in the middle. Looked up from germline, CDR1 is MGHRA and CDR2 is YSYEKL. This CDR3 region has 14 residues. The CDR3 DNA follows: TGCGCCAGCAGCCAGTCGGTCAGGCAAGAGACCCAGTACTTC. It encodes CASSQSVRQETQYF.

The genes are TRBV7-3 and TRBJ2-5, with D maybe TRBD2 (5 bases). The V and J ends lost 0 bases and 1 base respectively, with 12 bases between them. CDR1 and CDR2 (germline): SGHTA, FQGTGA. The CDR3 length is 16 residues. This CDR3 reads CASSLTHNRGQETQYF. The CDR3 region has the DNA TGTGCCAGCAGCTTAACTCATAACCGGGGCCAAGAGACCCAGTACTTC. Together with reference TRBV7-3 and TRBJ2-5, the CDR3 gives the full variable domain: GAGVSQTPSNKVTEKGKYVELRCDPISGHTALYWYRQSLGQGPEFLIYFQGTGAADDSGLPNDRFFAVRPEGSVSTLKIQRTERGDSAVYLCASSLTHNRGQETQYFGPGTRLLVL.

This sequence joins TRBV28 and TRBJ1-3; perhaps TRBD1 as D (6 bases). The V gene's germline CDR1 is MDHEN and CDR2 SYDVKM. V lost 6 bases and J lost 0, with 15 bases in between. This CDR3 comprises 16 residues. The CDR3 coding sequence is TGTGCCAGCAGCCTTGGACAGCTTATCTCTGGAAACACCATATATTTT. As protein: CASSLGQLISGNTIYF.

CDR3: CASSAGTTDNEQFF. CDR3 coding DNA: TGTGCCAGCAGTGCCGGGACAACCGACAATGAGCAGTTCTTC. The V call is TRBV27, the J call TRBJ2-1, with D maybe TRBD1 (6 bases). Germline values: CDR1 MNHEY, CDR2 SMNVEV (reference sequence). CDR3 size: 14 residues. Trimming removed 5 bases at V and 5 bases at J, with 13 bases between.

In this sample, this clone turned up a few times. The chain combines TRBV4-1 with TRBJ2-1; D gene uncertain. The CDR3 sequence is 14 residues long. The V and J ends lost 0 bases and 10 bases respectively, with 13 bases between them. Germline V lookup: CDR1 MGHRA, CDR2 YSYEKL. The CDR3 DNA follows: TGCGCCAGCAGCCAAGATCTGAGCACCCAAGAGCAGTTCTTC. This encodes CASSQDLSTQEQFF.

This chain joins TRBV28 and TRBJ1-1; the match to TRBD1 covers 8 bases. Trimming took 4 bases from V and 4 from J; bases not matched to a gene: 8. CDR1 and CDR2 from the germline V gene are MDHEN and SYDVKM. This CDR3 has 15 amino acids. The CDR3 DNA sequence: TGTGCCAGCAGTTCCGCGGACAGGGTTGGCACTGAAGCTTTCTTT. Protein sequence: CASSSADRVGTEAFF.

This chain connects TRBV10-1 to TRBJ2-7; possible D gene TRBD2, 6 bases. Germline V gene lookup returns CDR1 WNHNN and CDR2 SYGVQD (reference sequence). This CDR3 spans 14 amino acids. Trimming left V 2 bases short and J 0 bases short, with 8 bases between. This CDR3 reads CASSEAGNSYEQYF. In DNA form, the CDR3 reads TGCGCCAGCAGTGAGGCGGGAAACTCCTACGAGCAGTACTTC.

CDR3 in DNA: TGCGCCAGCAGCCAAGATCTTGCGGCCTTTCAGTACTTC. Residues: CASSQDLAAFQYF. The rearrangement uses TRBV4-1 and TRBJ2-4, with D unclear. The length of the CDR3 is 13 residues. Germline V gene data show CDR1 as MGHRA and CDR2 as YSYEKL. V was cut by 0 bases and J by 11 bases, with 11 bases left in between.

The genes are TRBV5-8 and TRBJ2-7; D perhaps matches TRBD1 (6 bases). The CDR3 is made up of 14 amino acids. Per the germline V gene, CDR1 is SGHTS and CDR2 is YDEGEE. V shed 5 bases and J shed 4 bases, with 16 bases lying between them. The CDR3 here is CASRKQGPRYEQYF. CDR3 coding DNA: TGTGCCAGCAGAAAACAGGGCCCGAGGTACGAGCAGTACTTC.

The chain combines TRBV5-4 with TRBJ2-7; weak D call: TRBD1 (7 bases). The CDR3 covers 15 residues. The V gene's germline CDR1 is SGHNT and CDR2 YYREEE (reference sequence). Trimming left V 2 bases short and J 3 bases short, with 15 bases between. Written as DNA, the CDR3 is TGTGCCAGCAGCTTATCAGGGGGGAAAGGCTACGAGCAGTACTTC. Protein: CASSLSGGKGYEQYF.

The genes are TRBV9 and TRBJ2-2, with D uncertain. The CDR3 covers 16 residues. Trimming cost V 2 bases and J 0 bases, with 11 bases left between them. Germline loops: CDR1 SGDLS, CDR2 YYNGEE. CDR3 amino acids: CASSVTVGSNTGELFF. CDR3 in DNA: TGTGCCAGCAGCGTCACAGTTGGTTCGAACACCGGGGAGCTGTTTTTT.

The V gene is TRBV5-1, the J gene TRBJ1-2, with D perhaps TRBD1 (5 bases). This CDR3 region has 12 residues. V lost 0 bases and J lost 14, with 14 bases in between. Germline loops: CDR1 SGHRS, CDR2 YFSETQ. In DNA, the CDR3 is TGCGCCAGCAGCTTGGCGGGAGGGGCACGGACCTTC. This encodes CASSLAGGARTF.

This chain joins TRBV19 and TRBJ2-5; 7 bases align to TRBD1. Germline V gene data show CDR1 as LNHDA and CDR2 as SQIVND (reference sequence). The CDR3 contains 15 residues. Trimming at V came to 3 bases and at J to 7 bases, leaving 11 bases not matched to a gene. CDR3 sequence (DNA): TGTGCCAGTAGTATTACACAGGGGCCTCGGGCGACCCAGTACTTC. It codes for CASSITQGPRATQYF. The full variable domain, its missing parts supplied by reference TRBV19 and TRBJ2-5, is DGGITQSPKYLFRKEGQNVTLSCEQNLNHDAMYWYRQDPGQGLRLIYYSQIVNDFQKGDIAEGYSVSREKKESFPLTVTSAQKNPTAFYLCASSITQGPRATQYFGPGTRLLVL.

The rearrangement uses TRBV19 and TRBJ2-7; TRBD2 agrees at 10 bases. Germline V lookup: CDR1 LNHDA, CDR2 SQIVND (reference sequence). V gave up 3 bases and J gave up 1 base; unmatched junction bases: 3. This CDR3 region has 15 residues. CDR3 loop: CASSMLAGASYEQYF. CDR3 nucleotide sequence: TGTGCCAGTAGTATGCTAGCGGGAGCATCCTACGAGCAGTACTTC.

The chain carries TRBV4-1 and TRBJ2-7; 10 bases map to TRBD2. CDR3 length: 19 amino acids. Germline CDR1 reads MGHRA; CDR2 reads YSYEKL. J lost 1 base, V lost 2 bases, and 14 bases had no gene match. The CDR3, as DNA: TGCGCCAGCAGCCAACTGCCTGTCGCAGGGACTAGCGAATCCTACGAGCAGTACTTC. Encoded protein: CASSQLPVAGTSESYEQYF.

This clone was seen repeatedly, ten times or more. The rearrangement joins TRBV19 to TRBJ2-7; weak D call: TRBD2 (6 bases). CDR3 size: 15 residues. The V and J ends lost 4 bases and 2 bases respectively, with 15 bases between them. The germline gives CDR1 LNHDA, CDR2 SQIVND (reference sequence). The DNA of the CDR3 is TGTGCCAGTAGTACCTCGAGGGAGGCCACCTACGAGCAGTACTTC. Amino acids: CASSTSREATYEQYF.

J is TRBJ2-1 and V is TRBV28; perhaps TRBD2 as D (6 bases). Trimming shortened V by 6 bases and J by 9 bases, and 9 bases separated the two germline ends. The CDR3 extends over 11 amino acids. Germline V lookup: CDR1 MDHEN, CDR2 SYDVKM. The CDR3 spells CASRAGSEQFF. The CDR3, as DNA: TGTGCCAGCAGAGCCGGGAGTGAGCAGTTCTTC.

This clone was observed a single time. The gene calls are TRBV5-4 and TRBJ2-1; TRBD2 matches 8 bases. The CDR3 spans 15 residues. The J segment lost 7 bases and the V segment lost 4 bases, leaving 10 bases of the junction unmatched. Per the germline V gene, CDR1 is SGHNT and CDR2 is YYREEE (reference sequence). The CDR3 DNA reads TGTGCCAGCAGCCCAACCGGGACTAGAGAGAATGAGCAGTTCTTC. Translated, it gives CASSPTGTRENEQFF.